The entry below describes one T cell receptor (beta chain). Its antigen remains unknown. This entry belongs to a study of blood T cells in healthy people across ages. The use of a sample-barcoded 5' primer and a J-beta primer mix characterized a second PCR of roughly 7 to 12 cycles. Unique molecular identifiers of 12 random nucleotides labeled each cDNA. TCRdb re-called the 5' RACE reads with MiXCR, one entry per CDR3 protein. The sample consists of around 650,000 distinct CDR3 sequences, roughly 43% of them appearing once. The CDR3 length is 15 residues. Germline V gene sequence: CDR1 MNHEY, CDR2 SVGEGT. V lost 6 bases and J 3 bases, leaving 15 bases between the germline ends. Overall study findings and caveats: It was the long-lived donors that had more naive CD4+ cells and higher diversity than aged donors.

The receptor was derived from an elderly man in good health. The specimen sequenced was blood. The genes are TRBV6-2 or TRBV6-3 and TRBJ2-1; a weak D match, TRBD1 (6 bases). The CDR3 protein is CASRSTGRGYNEQFF. For the CDR3, the DNA is TGTGCCAGCAGATCGACAGGAAGGGGCTACAATGAGCAGTTCTTC.